The 27 T cell receptor beta chains below come from one sample, sequenced in a study of metastatic and nonmetastatic thyroid tumors. Through MiXCR, TCRdb re-clonotyped the PCR reads. The sample gives around 19,000 clones, about a third of which show up once; around 29% is in the top ten. Not a single patient had been given any form of treatment at any point before undergoing thyroid surgery. Sequencing input: tumor tissue. These receptor sequences come from a female donor with papillary thyroid cancer or a benign thyroid nodule (not recorded which). Some clones in this sample may be carry-over from other donors' samples.

The V gene is TRBV5-1, the J gene TRBJ2-7; 11 nucleotides match TRBD2. The trim removed 0 bases at V and 4 bases at J, leaving 6 bases unmatched. The CDR3 has 16 residues. Per the germline V gene, CDR1 is SGHRS and CDR2 is YFSETQ. CDR3 DNA sequence: TGCGCCAGCAGCTTGGAAATGGCTAGCGGGGGGTACGAGCAGTACTTC. Translated, it gives CASSLEMASGGYEQYF.

The chain employs TRBV6-2 or TRBV6-3 and TRBJ1-1; D remains unclear. This CDR3 comprises 12 residues. Germline-derived CDR1 and CDR2 are MNHEY and SVGEGT. V shed 8 bases and J shed 4 bases, with 11 bases lying between them. This CDR3 is CASSWGSTEAFF. The CDR3 bases are TGTGCCAGCTCCTGGGGAAGCACTGAAGCTTTCTTT.

As DNA, the CDR3 is TGCAGTGCAACCGGACAGGTGAGCAATCAGCCCCAGCATTTT. Its translation: CSATGQVSNQPQHF. The chain joins TRBV20-1 to TRBJ1-5; 7 nucleotides line up with TRBD1. Germline loops: CDR1 DFQATT, CDR2 SNEGSKA (reference sequence). The CDR3 runs 14 residues. Losses at the gene ends were 6 bases for V and 1 base for J; bases not matched to a gene: 6.

In the case of this clone: Other DNA variants within this sample encode the same CDR3. This chain joins TRBV6-1 and TRBJ1-1, with 8 bases identical to TRBD1. The length of the CDR3 is 14 residues. Looked up from germline, CDR1 is MNHNS and CDR2 is SASEGT. V lost 8 bases, J lost 3 bases, and 8 bases stayed unmatched. Here the CDR3 reads CASLQGDRDTEAFF. CDR3 DNA sequence: TGTGCCAGCTTACAGGGGGATCGGGACACTGAAGCTTTCTTT.

V is TRBV7-3 and J is TRBJ1-6, with a possible D match to TRBD1 (5 bases). V was trimmed by 1 base and J by 9 bases, leaving 7 bases between them. The CDR3 has 13 residues. Germline V lookup: CDR1 SGHTA, CDR2 FQGTGA. CDR3 sequence: CASSLIGGSPLHF. Written as DNA, the CDR3 is TGTGCCAGCAGCTTAATTGGGGGTTCACCCCTCCACTTT.

The rearrangement links TRBV11-1 to TRBJ2-6, with D perhaps matching TRBD1 (6 bases). Trimming left V 5 bases short and J 4 bases short, with 18 bases between. Germline CDR1 is SGHAT and CDR2 is FQDESV (reference sequence). The CDR3 runs 17 residues. The CDR3 sequence: CASSHLSGAQGANVLTF. CDR3 nucleotide sequence: TGTGCCAGCAGCCACCTCTCAGGGGCGCAAGGGGCCAACGTCCTGACTTTC. Combining the CDR3 with reference TRBV11-1 and TRBJ2-6 gives the whole variable domain EAEVAQSPRYKITEKSQAVAFWCDPISGHATLYWYRQILGQGPELLVQFQDESVVDDSQLPKDRFSAERLKGVDSTLKIQPAELGDSAMYLCASSHLSGAQGANVLTFGAGSRLTVL.

The chain couples TRBV30 to TRBJ1-5; 7 bases are a match to TRBD1. This CDR3 is built from 13 residues. Germline values: CDR1 GTSNPN, CDR2 SVGIG (reference sequence). Germline trimming cut 5 bases from V and 4 bases from J; bases unmatched to any gene: 5. The CDR3 nucleotides are TGTGCCTGGGGGGGACAGAAAAATCAGCCCCAGCATTTT. Its translation is CAWGGQKNQPQHF.

This chain joins TRBV6-4 and TRBJ2-6; D could derive from TRBD1 or TRBD2 (5 bases each). This CDR3 comprises 19 residues. Trimming took off 2 bases at V and 0 bases at J, with 17 bases between the two ends. The V gene's germline CDR1 is MRHNA and CDR2 SNTAGT. CDR3 DNA: TGTGCCAGCAGTGACGGGGGTAGGGCCCCTCTCTCTGGGGCCAACGTCCTGACTTTC. Translating it yields CASSDGGRAPLSGANVLTF.

The rearrangement joins TRBV27 to TRBJ1-6; possible D gene TRBD1, 6 bases. V lost 3 bases, J lost 1 base, and 16 bases lay in between. The CDR3 spans 18 residues. Per germline, CDR1 MNHEY and CDR2 SMNVEV (reference sequence). CDR3 in amino acids: CASSLGPGARSYNSPLHF. For the CDR3, the DNA is TGTGCCAGCAGTTTGGGCCCGGGGGCGCGGTCCTATAATTCACCCCTCCACTTT.

The rearrangement joins TRBV20-1 to TRBJ1-2; no clear D gene. The CDR3 runs to 14 residues. Per the germline V gene, CDR1 is DFQATT and CDR2 is SNEGSKA (reference sequence). Between the trimmed V and J ends, which lost 0 bases and 8 bases, there was a span of 16 bases. The CDR3 loop is CSAREGLKAGGYTF. Here the CDR3 DNA reads TGCAGTGCTAGAGAGGGCCTAAAGGCGGGGGGCTACACCTTC.

This clone was counted a few times. The rearrangement links TRBV6-9 to TRBJ1-4; 10 positions agree with TRBD1. Trimming at V came to 2 bases and at J to 8 bases, leaving 8 bases not matched to a gene. The CDR3 consists of 16 residues. Germline CDR1 reads MNHGY; CDR2 reads SVAAGI. The CDR3: CASSYGTGAAREKLFF. The CDR3 nucleotides are TGTGCCAGCAGTTATGGGACAGGGGCAGCTAGGGAAAAACTGTTTTTT.

The CDR3 sequence is CASSDSSEFGRESGDTEAFF. CDR3 DNA sequence: TGTGCCAGCAGTGACTCGTCTGAGTTTGGCAGAGAAAGTGGGGACACTGAAGCTTTCTTT. The J gene is TRBJ1-1, the V gene TRBV6-4; D gene uncertain. Trimming took off 0 bases at V and 3 bases at J, with 26 bases between the two ends. The CDR3 has 20 residues. Germline loops: CDR1 MRHNA, CDR2 SNTAGT.

J is TRBJ1-3 and V is TRBV5-1; weak D call: TRBD1 (5 bases). The V gene's germline CDR1 is SGHRS and CDR2 YFSETQ. This CDR3 is built from 16 residues. Trimming shortened V by 4 bases and J by 0 bases, and 14 bases separated the two germline ends. The DNA for the CDR3 is TGCGCCAGCAGCCCGGAGGGGAGAAGCTCTGGAAACACCATATATTTT. This sequence encodes CASSPEGRSSGNTIYF. The whole variable domain, remainder taken from reference TRBV5-1 and TRBJ1-3, is KAGVTQTPRYLIKTRGQQVTLSCSPISGHRSVSWYQQTPGQGLQFLFEYFSETQRNKGNFPGRFSGRQFSNSRSEMNVSTLELGDSALYLCASSPEGRSSGNTIYFGEGSWLTVV.

This clone was found once. The CDR3 protein is CASSAGLAGVYEQYF. The CDR3 DNA is TGTGCCAGCAGCGCGGGACTAGCGGGGGTCTACGAGCAGTACTTC. The rearrangement uses TRBV7-8 and TRBJ2-7, with TRBD2 matching 14 bases. CDR3 size: 15 residues. CDR1 SGHVS and CDR2 FQNEAQ come from the germline V gene. With 5 bases clipped from V and 3 bases from J, the junction kept 3 bases outside the gene matches.

The chain links TRBV7-2 to TRBJ1-2, with D possibly TRBD1 on 5 matching bases. The CDR3 totals 13 residues. Germline assignment: CDR1 SGHTA and CDR2 FQGNSA. V was trimmed by 1 base and J by 11 bases, leaving 14 bases between them. CDR3 in DNA: TGTGCCAGCAGCTTAGTACAGGTCGATAGATACACCTTC. Its translation is CASSLVQVDRYTF.

This chain joins TRBV5-1 and TRBJ2-1, with D maybe TRBD1 (5 bases). V dropped 0 bases and J dropped 6 bases, with 13 bases sitting between them. The CDR3 runs 15 residues. The germline V gene encodes CDR1 SGHRS and CDR2 YFSETQ. The CDR3 sequence: CASSLGQGRTNEQFF. The DNA of the CDR3 is TGCGCCAGCAGCTTGGGGCAGGGTCGGACCAATGAGCAGTTCTTC.

The CDR3: CASSLEQQARTDTQYF. The CDR3, as DNA: TGCGCCAGCAGCTTGGAGCAGCAAGCACGCACAGATACGCAGTATTTT. The rearrangement links TRBV5-1 to TRBJ2-3; D remains unclear. The V end lost 0 bases, the J end lost 1 base, and 12 bases lay between the germline ends. CDR3 length: 16 residues. CDR1 SGHRS and CDR2 YFSETQ come from the germline V gene.

Notes on this clone: A read error may produce the germline difference seen at one junction end. The chain uses TRBV6-1 and TRBJ1-5, with D tentatively TRBD1 (5 bases). Looked up from germline, CDR1 is MNHNS and CDR2 is SASEGT. CDR3 length equals 17 residues. The CDR3 protein is CASSNLQDFFSHQPQHF. The CDR3 DNA sequence: TGTGCCAGCAGTAATTTACAGGATTTTTTTAGCCATCAGCCCCAGCATTTT.

V is TRBV6-1 and J is TRBJ2-1, with TRBD2 as a possible D gene (6 bases). The length of the CDR3 is 16 residues. Germline lookup yields CDR1 MNHNS and CDR2 SASEGT. The germline V and J ends were trimmed by 3 bases and 7 bases, with 19 bases remaining between them. As DNA, the CDR3 is TGTGCCAGCAGTGACTCCGTGGAGGGCCCGGGAAATGAGCAGTTCTTC. It is translated as CASSDSVEGPGNEQFF.

The chain combines TRBV30 with TRBJ1-2; TRBD1 matches at 9 bases. The CDR3 consists of 13 residues. Germline V gene sequence: CDR1 GTSNPN, CDR2 SVGIG (reference sequence). The V gene end was trimmed by 3 bases and the J gene end by 8 bases; junction bases not matched to a gene: 7. The CDR3, as DNA: TGTGCCTGGAGGACGGGGACAGGGAAAGGCTACACCTTC. This encodes CAWRTGTGKGYTF.

The gene calls are TRBV27 and TRBJ2-7; 13 bases fit TRBD2. Germline loops: CDR1 MNHEY, CDR2 SMNVEV (reference sequence). Unmatched junction bases numbered 7, after V lost 4 bases and J lost 4 bases. CDR3 length: 16 residues. The DNA of the CDR3 is TGTGCCAGCAGTTCTCCCGGACTAGCGGGAGCTTACGAGCAGTACTTC. The encoded protein is CASSSPGLAGAYEQYF.

V is TRBV7-8 and J is TRBJ2-7, with 9 bases that match TRBD2. The germline V gene has CDR1 SGHVS and CDR2 FQNEAQ. This CDR3 comprises 13 residues. The J segment lost 7 bases and the V segment lost 3 bases, leaving 4 bases of the junction unmatched. CDR3 in DNA: TGTGCCAGCAGCTTGCTGACTAGCGGAGAGCAGTACTTC. Translating it yields CASSLLTSGEQYF.

The chain has TRBV28 and TRBJ1-6, with D maybe TRBD1 (5 bases). Germline CDR1 is MDHEN and CDR2 is SYDVKM. Trimming shortened V by 7 bases and J by 11 bases, and 21 bases separated the two germline ends. The CDR3 contains 15 residues. The CDR3 spells CASKDFRAQGPPLHF. CDR3 sequence (DNA): TGTGCCAGCAAAGACTTCAGGGCTCAAGGACCACCCCTCCACTTT.

A remark on this clone: Germline and junction disagree at one end, which may indicate a read error. V is TRBV11-2 and J is TRBJ2-7; D not certain. Germline CDR1 SGHAT, CDR2 FQNNGV. CDR3 length equals 14 residues. CDR3 coding DNA: TGTGCCAGCAGCTTTGGGCCGGGCGTTTACGAGCGGTACTTC. Amino acids: CASSFGPGVYERYF.

This clone showed up just a few times. J is TRBJ2-1 and V is TRBV7-2; 8 bases are a match to TRBD1. With 4 bases clipped from V and 11 bases from J, the junction kept 4 bases outside the gene matches. The germline CDR1 and CDR2 sequences are SGHTA and FQGNSA. CDR3 length: 12 residues. The CDR3: CASSSGTGQQFF. The CDR3 region has the DNA TGTGCCAGCAGCTCGGGGACAGGACAGCAGTTCTTC.

The chain combines TRBV11-2 with TRBJ2-5; D may be TRBD2 (6 bases). In germline, CDR1 is SGHAT, CDR2 FQNNGV. V was shortened by 4 bases and J by 1 base, with 13 bases between the two germline ends. The length of the CDR3 is 15 residues. The CDR3 DNA reads TGTGCCAGCAGCTCTCGGAGGGCCAGCCAAGAGACCCAGTACTTC. Its translation: CASSSRRASQETQYF. Full variable domain (missing parts from reference TRBV11-2 and TRBJ2-5): EAGVAQSPRYKIIEKRQSVAFWCNPISGHATLYWYQQILGQGPKLLIQFQNNGVVDDSQLPKDRFSAERLKGVDSTLKIQPAKLEDSAVYLCASSSRRASQETQYFGPGTRLLVL.

The rearrangement joins TRBV6-2 or TRBV6-3 to TRBJ2-7; D not certain. V lost 11 bases and J 1 base, leaving 15 bases between the germline ends. Germline CDR1 reads MNHEY; CDR2 reads SVGEGT. The CDR3 sequence is 13 residues long. The CDR3 reads CALAAGPSYEQYF. CDR3 in DNA: TGTGCCCTCGCGGCTGGGCCGTCCTACGAGCAGTACTTC.